The clone carrying this T cell receptor (beta chain) occurred a few times. Its antigen is as yet unknown. The data were taken from a study of CD8 T cells in ankylosing spondylitis. This CDR3 has 15 residues. The ends lost 6 bases at V and 6 bases at J; junction bases unmatched: 9. Germline V CDR1 and CDR2: MDHEN, SYDVKM. Generation of TCR beta libraries employed quantitative 5'-RACE incorporating molecular barcodes. TCRdb independently ran MiXCR on the 5' RACE reads; one entry per CDR3 protein. The sample comprises 300,000 to 400,000 distinct CDR3 sequences, approximately 20% of which are singletons, and about 15% rests with the top ten. Findings and limits, study-wide: Reported data indicate significant enrichment of disease-linked clones within matched ankylosing spondylitis synovial fluid. Blood from ankylosing spondylitis patients appeared to carry a characteristic roughly eight-variant TCR beta motif. The authors found the disease-linked clones to be CD8+ and relatively rare in peripheral blood.

The chain has TRBV28 and TRBJ2-2; the match to TRBD1 covers 8 bases. The receptor was derived from a male donor with ankylosing spondylitis. Sequencing input: blood, either unsorted or a sorted T cell fraction (not recorded which). The CDR3 DNA reads TGTGCCAGCAGACTGGACAGGGTAGGCGCCGGGGAGCTGTTTTTT. Translation gives CASRLDRVGAGELFF.